This TCR beta chain stems from a study of blood T cell repertoires in COVID-19. Study-level information: Samples of COVID-19 (acute and convalescent) were obtained from the United States, Italy and Spain.

TCRdb's copy holds only in-frame clones and misses some; the assay was immunoSEQ multiplex PCR. The sample records hundreds of thousands of clones, approximately 84% being singletons. From germline, CDR1 is MNHEY and CDR2 SMNVEV (reference sequence). The CDR3 contains 15 residues. V shed 0 bases and J 4 bases; nucleotides not matched to a gene: 3. Study members were between about 18 and 95 years old and lived in some 26 US regions. Participants' reported clinical history set cohort assignment. Recovered status applied to Cohort 3 donors who had two consecutive negative PCRs. It also applied to those with clearance or with symptom resolution.

This chain links TRBV27 with TRBJ2-7, with TRBD1 matching 10 bases. The receptor comes from a woman between 25 and 40 years old who had recovered from COVID-19. Sequencing input: PBMCs or T cells enriched from blood (not recorded which). CDR3 in DNA: TGTGCCAGCAGTTTATCGCGACAGGGGGCTTACGAGCAGTACTTC. Protein sequence: CASSLSRQGAYEQYF.